This passage covers 10 T cell receptor beta chains from one sample sequenced in a study of shared clonotypes between healthy human individuals. Sequenced by immunoSEQ multiplex PCR; TCRdb stores in-frame clones only, minus some. This table holds about 2.5 million clones, less than 95% found once. The material sequenced was naive CD4+ T cells from PBMCs. Noted subset: CD45RA+ positively selected. Receptors were obtained from a man between 18 and 35 years old in good health. Some clones in this sample may be carry-over from other donors' samples.

V gene TRBV7-2 combines with J gene TRBJ1-1; a possible D gene is TRBD1 (5 bases). This CDR3 region has 17 residues. The germline V gene has CDR1 SGHTA and CDR2 FQGNSA. V dropped 3 bases and J dropped 4 bases, with 21 bases sitting between them. The CDR3 here is CASSFPPGGLRTTEAFF. The CDR3 DNA reads TGTGCCAGCAGCTTTCCCCCTGGGGGTTTGAGGACCACTGAAGCTTTCTTT.

V usage is TRBV7-2 and J usage is TRBJ2-7, with 12 bases matching TRBD2. Unmatched junction bases numbered 4, after V lost 3 bases and J lost 4 bases. The germline CDR1 and CDR2 sequences are SGHTA and FQGNSA. This CDR3 region has 15 residues. CDR3 sequence: CASSFLAGGRYEQYF. Here the CDR3 DNA reads TGTGCCAGCAGCTTCCTAGCGGGAGGGCGGTACGAGCAGTACTTC.

The V gene is TRBV7-2, the J gene TRBJ2-3; maybe TRBD2 (6 bases). Germline lookup yields CDR1 SGHTA and CDR2 FQGNSA. There are 18 residues in the CDR3. The ends were cut back, 1 base at V and 0 bases at J, with 17 bases in the middle. For the CDR3, the DNA is TGTGCCAGCAGCTTAGTGGGGACTGGAAAGACTAGCACAGATACGCAGTATTTT. This encodes CASSLVGTGKTSTDTQYF.

V gene TRBV5-6 combines with J gene TRBJ2-2; 9 bases line up with TRBD1. The CDR3 covers 16 residues. The V gene's germline CDR1 is SGHDT and CDR2 YYEEEE. With V trimmed by 1 base and J by 6 bases, 7 bases remained unmatched. The CDR3 spells CASSLTGTGFPGELFF. CDR3 nucleotides: TGTGCCAGCAGCTTGACGGGGACAGGGTTTCCCGGGGAGCTGTTTTTT.

The chain joins TRBV4-1 to TRBJ1-3; D is possibly TRBD1 (6 bases). V was shortened by 3 bases and J by 0 bases, with 18 bases between the two germline ends. CDR3 size: 18 residues. CDR1 is MGHRA, CDR2 YSYEKL, per germline. The CDR3 DNA reads TGCGCCAGCAGCCACCAGTTTGACAGGCGACGCTCTGGAAACACCATATATTTT. It yields the protein CASSHQFDRRRSGNTIYF.

This chain uses TRBV5-1 with TRBJ2-7, with TRBD1 identical over 7 bases. CDR1 and CDR2 from the germline V gene are SGHRS and YFSETQ. This CDR3 comprises 14 residues. J gave up 3 bases and V 4 bases, and 7 bases lay outside the gene matches. The DNA for the CDR3 is TGCGCCAGCAGCACCGGGACAGCGGTCTACGAGCAGTACTTC. The encoded protein is CASSTGTAVYEQYF.

This clone was seen only once. The chain has TRBV6-1 and TRBJ2-7; no clear D. Germline CDR1 reads MNHNS; CDR2 reads SASEGT. The CDR3 is 13 residues long. V lost 0 bases and J lost 4, with 7 bases in between. The CDR3 region has the DNA TGTGCCAGCAGTGAAGCCCCAGTTTACGAGCAGTACTTC. Its protein product is CASSEAPVYEQYF.

The chain is built from TRBV25-1 and TRBJ2-5; D unresolved. This CDR3 comprises 15 residues. Germline CDR1 reads MGHDK; CDR2 reads SYGVNS. V lost 6 bases and J lost 0, with 14 bases in between. CDR3 coding DNA: TGTGCCAGCAGAGGGCAGACAACGTACCAAGAGACCCAGTACTTC. Protein: CASRGQTTYQETQYF.

This sequence joins TRBV28 and TRBJ2-2, with D maybe TRBD2 (5 bases). Trimming took off 3 bases at V and 2 bases at J, with 7 bases between the two ends. The germline V gene has CDR1 MDHEN and CDR2 SYDVKM. The CDR3 contains 14 residues. In DNA form, the CDR3 reads TGTGCCAGCAGTTTTGGACTTAACACCGGGGAGCTGTTTTTT. Amino acids: CASSFGLNTGELFF.

The chain couples TRBV28 to TRBJ2-1; 10 bases map to TRBD1. Losses at the gene ends were 7 bases for V and 2 bases for J; bases not matched to a gene: 2. Germline values: CDR1 MDHEN, CDR2 SYDVKM. The CDR3 extends over 14 amino acids. CDR3 nucleotides: TGTGCCAGCAAGGGACAGGGGCCCTACAATGAGCAGTTCTTC. Residues: CASKGQGPYNEQFF.